This T cell receptor beta chain was retrieved from a study of glioma-infiltrating T cells. Study background: Sequencing aimed for 4.5- to 10-fold coverage of about 940,000 peripheral T cells.

CDR3 length: 15 residues. V was shortened by 0 bases and J by 1 base, with 9 bases between the two germline ends. CDR1 is SEHNR, CDR2 FQNEAQ, per germline (reference sequence). Using RNA template, CDR3s of TCR alpha and beta were amplified with iRepertoire arm-PCR. For one-step reverse transcription and amplification, about 90-450 ng of tissue mRNA or PBMC total RNA was used. TCRdb passed the multiplex PCR reads through MiXCR, listing each CDR3 protein once. The repertoire consists of about 400,000 distinct CDR3 sequences, with 35% to 45% occurring once and the leading ten covering 9.5% to 15%. The source of this sequence is a human donor with low-grade glioma or glioblastoma, undergoing nonglioma brain surgery, or in good health (not recorded which). This sequence joins TRBV7-9 and TRBJ1-1; tentative D call: TRBD1 (5 bases). The sequenced sample consisted of glioma tissue, nonneoplastic brain tissue, or PBMCs (not recorded which). The DNA of the CDR3 is TGTGCCAGCAGCTTAGCGCAGGGCCAGAACACTGAAGCTTTCTTT. Translation: CASSLAQGQNTEAFF.